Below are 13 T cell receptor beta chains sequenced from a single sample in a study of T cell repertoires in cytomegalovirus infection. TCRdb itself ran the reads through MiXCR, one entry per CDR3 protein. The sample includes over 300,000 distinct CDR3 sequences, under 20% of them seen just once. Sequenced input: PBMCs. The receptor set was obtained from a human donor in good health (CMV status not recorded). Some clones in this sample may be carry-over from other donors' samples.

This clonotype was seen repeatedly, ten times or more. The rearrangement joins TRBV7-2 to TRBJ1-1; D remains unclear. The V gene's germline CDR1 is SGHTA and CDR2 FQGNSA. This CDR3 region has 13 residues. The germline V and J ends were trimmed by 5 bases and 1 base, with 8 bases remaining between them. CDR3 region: CASSLTWNTEAFF. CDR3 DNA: TGTGCCAGCAGCCTGACATGGAACACTGAAGCTTTCTTT.

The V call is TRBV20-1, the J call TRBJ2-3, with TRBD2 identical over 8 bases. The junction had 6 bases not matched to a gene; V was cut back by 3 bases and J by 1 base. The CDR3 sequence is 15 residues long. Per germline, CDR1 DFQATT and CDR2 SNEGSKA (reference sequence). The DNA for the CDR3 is TGCAGTGCTAGTAGAGGTAGCGGGGGCACAGATACGCAGTATTTT. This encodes CSASRGSGGTDTQYF.

The CDR3 spells CSARVARSYNEQFF. The CDR3 coding sequence is TGCAGTGCTAGAGTGGCCAGGTCCTACAATGAGCAGTTCTTC. The gene calls are TRBV20-1 and TRBJ2-1; D not certain. This CDR3 is 14 amino acids long. CDR1 is DFQATT, CDR2 SNEGSKA, per germline (reference sequence). The V gene lost 1 base and the J gene lost 1 base, with 8 bases spanning the gap.

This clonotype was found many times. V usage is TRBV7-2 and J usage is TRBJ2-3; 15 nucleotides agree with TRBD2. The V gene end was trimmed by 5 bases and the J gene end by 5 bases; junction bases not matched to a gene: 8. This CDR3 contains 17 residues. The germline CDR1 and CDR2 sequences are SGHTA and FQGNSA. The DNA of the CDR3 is TGTGCCAGCAGCCGGACTAGCGGGGGGGCAGGGGGAGATACGCAGTATTTT. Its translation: CASSRTSGGAGGDTQYF.

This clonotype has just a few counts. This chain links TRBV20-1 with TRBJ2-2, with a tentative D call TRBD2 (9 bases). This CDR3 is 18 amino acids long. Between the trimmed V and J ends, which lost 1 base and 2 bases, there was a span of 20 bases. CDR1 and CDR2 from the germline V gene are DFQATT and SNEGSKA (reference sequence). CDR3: CSARAGTGAGGNTGELFF. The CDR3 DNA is TGCAGTGCTAGAGCCGGGACAGGAGCGGGGGGCAACACCGGGGAGCTGTTTTTT.

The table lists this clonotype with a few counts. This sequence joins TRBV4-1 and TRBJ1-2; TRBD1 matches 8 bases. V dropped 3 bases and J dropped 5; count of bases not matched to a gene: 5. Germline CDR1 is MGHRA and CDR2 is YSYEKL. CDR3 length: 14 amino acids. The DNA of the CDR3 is TGCGCCAGCAGCCAGGACAGGGCGGGGTATGGCTACACCTTC. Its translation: CASSQDRAGYGYTF.

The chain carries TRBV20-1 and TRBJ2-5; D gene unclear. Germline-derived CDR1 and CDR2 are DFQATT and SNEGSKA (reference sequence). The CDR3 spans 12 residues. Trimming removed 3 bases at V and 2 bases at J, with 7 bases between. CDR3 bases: TGCAGTGCTAGTATGGTACAAGAGACCCAGTACTTC. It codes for CSASMVQETQYF.

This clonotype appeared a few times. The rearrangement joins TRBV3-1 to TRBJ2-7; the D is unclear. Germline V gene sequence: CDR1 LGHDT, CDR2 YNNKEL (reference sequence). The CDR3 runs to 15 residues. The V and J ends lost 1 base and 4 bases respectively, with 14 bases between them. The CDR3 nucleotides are TGTGCCAGCAGCCAAGGTCCCGGCCCCTCGTACGAGCAGTACTTC. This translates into CASSQGPGPSYEQYF.

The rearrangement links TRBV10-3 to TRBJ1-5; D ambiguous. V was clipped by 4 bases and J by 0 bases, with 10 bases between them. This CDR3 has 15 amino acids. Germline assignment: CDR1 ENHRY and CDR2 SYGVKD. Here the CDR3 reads CAISGTADSNQPQHF. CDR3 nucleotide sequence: TGTGCCATCAGTGGGACTGCGGATAGCAATCAGCCCCAGCATTTT.

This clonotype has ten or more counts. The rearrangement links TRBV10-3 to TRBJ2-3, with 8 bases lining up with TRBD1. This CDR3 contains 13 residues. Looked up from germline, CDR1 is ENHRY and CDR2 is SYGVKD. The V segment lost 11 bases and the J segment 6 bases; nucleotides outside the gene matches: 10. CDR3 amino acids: CAVQGALYDTQYF. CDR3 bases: TGTGCCGTCCAGGGGGCCCTGTACGATACGCAGTATTTT.

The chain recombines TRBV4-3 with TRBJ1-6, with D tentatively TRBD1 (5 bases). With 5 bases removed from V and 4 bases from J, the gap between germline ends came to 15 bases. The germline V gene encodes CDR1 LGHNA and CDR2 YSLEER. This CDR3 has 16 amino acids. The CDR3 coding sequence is TGCGCCAGCAGCGAACACTCCTCAGGGTATAATTCACCCCTCCACTTT. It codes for CASSEHSSGYNSPLHF.

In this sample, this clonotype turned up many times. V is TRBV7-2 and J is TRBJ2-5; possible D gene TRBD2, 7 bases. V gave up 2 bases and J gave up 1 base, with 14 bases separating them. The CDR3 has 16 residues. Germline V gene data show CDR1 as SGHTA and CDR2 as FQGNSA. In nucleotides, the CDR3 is TGTGCCAGCAGCTTAAATTCGCGGGGGCTCCAAGAGACCCAGTACTTC. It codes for CASSLNSRGLQETQYF.

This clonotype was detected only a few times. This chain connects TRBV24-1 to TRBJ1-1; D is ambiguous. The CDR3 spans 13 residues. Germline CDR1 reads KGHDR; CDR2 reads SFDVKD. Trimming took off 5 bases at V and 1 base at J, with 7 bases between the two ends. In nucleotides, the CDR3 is TGTGCCACCAGTGCCCGGGGGAACACTGAAGCTTTCTTT. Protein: CATSARGNTEAFF.